These 5 T cell receptor beta chains were all obtained from the same sample, sequenced in a study of T cells in Graves' hyperthyroidism and ophthalmopathy. It was RNA transcripts that yielded the amplified TCR beta CDR3 regions. The primer set for the first-round RT-PCR of the TCR CDR3 was HTBI. One entry per CDR3 protein, called by TCRdb with MiXCR from the multiplex PCR reads. This repertoire shows about 710,000 distinct CDR3 sequences, about 17% found once; its top ten account for 8.4%. Sequenced: blood. These receptors were collected from a young man with Graves' hyperthyroidism.

This clonotype was seen more than once but under ten times. The chain combines TRBV30 with TRBJ1-1; D is unclear. The V end was cut by 0 bases, the J end by 1 base, with 6 bases between. This CDR3 contains 13 residues. The germline V gene has CDR1 GTSNPN and CDR2 SVGIG (reference sequence). CDR3: CAWSVSENTEAFF. The CDR3 nucleotides read TGTGCCTGGAGTGTCTCAGAGAACACTGAAGCTTTCTTT.

Ten or more counts support this clonotype. V usage is TRBV6-1 and J usage is TRBJ2-7; 13 bases are a match to TRBD2. This CDR3 region has 19 residues. V gave up 5 bases and J gave up 7 bases; unmatched junction bases: 20. Germline CDR1 MNHNS, CDR2 SASEGT. This chain's CDR3 is CASSHILGLAGAVRGEQYF. The CDR3 nucleotides read TGTGCCAGCAGTCACATCCTTGGACTAGCGGGAGCCGTCCGGGGGGAGCAGTACTTC.

There are a few counts of this clonotype. The V gene is TRBV3-1, the J gene TRBJ2-2, with D perhaps matching TRBD1 (5 bases). Trimming shortened V by 4 bases and J by 0 bases, and 12 bases separated the two germline ends. CDR3 size: 16 residues. CDR1 and CDR2 from the germline V gene are LGHDT and YNNKEL (reference sequence). The CDR3 protein is CASSLSRTSNTGELFF. As DNA, the CDR3 is TGTGCCAGCAGCCTTTCCCGGACATCGAACACCGGGGAGCTGTTTTTT.

In its sample, this clonotype was seen a few times. The V call is TRBV27, the J call TRBJ1-5; no reliable D call. Germline values: CDR1 MNHEY, CDR2 SMNVEV (reference sequence). Trimming took 2 bases from V and 9 from J, leaving 11 bases between them. CDR3 length: 13 residues. This chain's CDR3 is CASSLLLGSPQHF. In DNA form, the CDR3 reads TGTGCCAGCAGTTTACTCCTAGGGTCGCCCCAGCATTTT.

This clonotype was detected ten times or more. The chain is built from TRBV11-2 and TRBJ2-3, with 13 bases lining up with TRBD2. Per the germline V gene, CDR1 is SGHAT and CDR2 is FQNNGV. There are 16 residues in the CDR3. The V gene end was trimmed by 5 bases and the J gene end by 3 bases; junction bases not matched to a gene: 5. In DNA form, the CDR3 reads TGTGCCAGCAGCCCGTGGACTAGCGGGAGAACAGATACGCAGTATTTT. Its translation: CASSPWTSGRTDTQYF. Looking up the rest from reference TRBV11-2 and TRBJ2-3 gives the full variable domain: EAGVAQSPRYKIIEKRQSVAFWCNPISGHATLYWYQQILGQGPKLLIQFQNNGVVDDSQLPKDRFSAERLKGVDSTLKIQPAKLEDSAVYLCASSPWTSGRTDTQYFGPGTRLTVL.